The TCR beta chain under discussion was sequenced for a study of cytomegalovirus exposure and HLA in healthy donors. This clone is a singleton in its sample. Clones were read by immunoSEQ multiplex PCR, and TCRdb kept only the in-frame ones, dropping some. The sample records 100,000 to 150,000 clones, roughly 89% being singletons. The CDR3 has 15 residues. Trimming cost V 0 bases and J 10 bases, with 15 bases left between them. CDR1 is LNHNV and CDR2 is YYDKDF in the germline V gene (reference sequence). This receptor was identified in a woman aged 18-35 years in good health and CMV-seronegative. V gene TRBV15 combines with J gene TRBJ1-4; a possible D gene is TRBD1 (5 bases). The sample consisted of PBMCs. The CDR3 loop is CATSRDWGMGGKLFF. The CDR3 DNA follows: TGTGCCACCAGCAGAGATTGGGGAATGGGGGGAAAACTGTTTTTT.